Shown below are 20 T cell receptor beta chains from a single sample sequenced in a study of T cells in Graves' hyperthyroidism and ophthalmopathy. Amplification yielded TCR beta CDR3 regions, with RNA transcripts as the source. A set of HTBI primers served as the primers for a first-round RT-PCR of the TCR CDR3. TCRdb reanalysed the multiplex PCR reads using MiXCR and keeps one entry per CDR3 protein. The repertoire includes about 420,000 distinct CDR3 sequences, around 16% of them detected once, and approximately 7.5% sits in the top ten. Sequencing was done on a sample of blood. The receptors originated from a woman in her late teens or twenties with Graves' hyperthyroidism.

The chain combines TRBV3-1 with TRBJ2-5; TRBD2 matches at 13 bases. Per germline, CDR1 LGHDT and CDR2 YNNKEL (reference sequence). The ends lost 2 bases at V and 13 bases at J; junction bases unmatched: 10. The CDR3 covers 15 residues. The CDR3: CASSQRTSGSQVWYF. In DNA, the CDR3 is TGTGCCAGCAGCCAACGGACTAGCGGGAGTCAAGTATGGTACTTC.

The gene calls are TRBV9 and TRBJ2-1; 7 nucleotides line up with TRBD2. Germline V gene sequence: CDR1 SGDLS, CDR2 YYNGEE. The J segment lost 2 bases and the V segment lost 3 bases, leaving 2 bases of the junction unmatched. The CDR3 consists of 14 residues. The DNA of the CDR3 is TGTGCCAGCAGCGACGGGGGGACCTACAATGAGCAGTTCTTC. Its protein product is CASSDGGTYNEQFF.

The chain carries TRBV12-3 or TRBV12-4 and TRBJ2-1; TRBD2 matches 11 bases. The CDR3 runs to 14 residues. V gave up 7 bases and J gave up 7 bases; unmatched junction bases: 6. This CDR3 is CASNVAGGRNEQFF. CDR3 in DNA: TGTGCCAGCAACGTAGCGGGGGGGAGGAATGAGCAGTTCTTC.

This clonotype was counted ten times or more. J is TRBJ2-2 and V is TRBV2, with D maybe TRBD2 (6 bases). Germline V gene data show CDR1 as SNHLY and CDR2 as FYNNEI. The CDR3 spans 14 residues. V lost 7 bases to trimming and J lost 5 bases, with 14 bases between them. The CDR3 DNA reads TGTGCCAGCAAGTGGGACTCAGGGACCGGGGAGCTGTTTTTT. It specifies CASKWDSGTGELFF.

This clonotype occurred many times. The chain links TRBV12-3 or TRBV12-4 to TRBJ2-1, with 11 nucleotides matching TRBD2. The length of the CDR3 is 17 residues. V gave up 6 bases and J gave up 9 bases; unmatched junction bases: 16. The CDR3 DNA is TGTGCCAGCAGGGCCACTCTAGCGGGAGGAACCCCCGGTGAGCAGTTCTTC. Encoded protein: CASRATLAGGTPGEQFF.

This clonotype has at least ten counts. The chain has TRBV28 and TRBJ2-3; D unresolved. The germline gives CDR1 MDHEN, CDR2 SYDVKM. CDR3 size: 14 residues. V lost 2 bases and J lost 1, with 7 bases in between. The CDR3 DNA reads TGTGCCAGCAGTTTAACGGTGGGCACAGATACGCAGTATTTT. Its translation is CASSLTVGTDTQYF. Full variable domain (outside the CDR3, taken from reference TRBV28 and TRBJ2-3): DVKVTQSSRYLVKRTGEKVFLECVQDMDHENMFWYRQDPGLGLRLIYFSYDVKMKEKGDIPEGYSVSREKKERFSLILESASTNQTSMYLCASSLTVGTDTQYFGPGTRLTVL.

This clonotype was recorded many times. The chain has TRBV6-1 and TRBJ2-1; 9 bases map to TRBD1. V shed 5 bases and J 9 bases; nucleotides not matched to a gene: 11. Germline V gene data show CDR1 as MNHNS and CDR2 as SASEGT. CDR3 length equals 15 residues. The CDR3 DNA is TGTGCCAGCAGTTTGACCGGGACAGGGCCGCCTGAGCAGTTCTTC. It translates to CASSLTGTGPPEQFF.

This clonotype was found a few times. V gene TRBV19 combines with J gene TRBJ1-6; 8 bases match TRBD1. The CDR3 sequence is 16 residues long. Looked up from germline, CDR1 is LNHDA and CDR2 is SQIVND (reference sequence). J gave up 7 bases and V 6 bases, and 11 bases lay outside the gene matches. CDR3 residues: CASRFTGTGKNSPLHF. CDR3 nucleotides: TGTGCCAGTAGGTTTACCGGGACAGGTAAAAATTCACCCCTCCACTTT.

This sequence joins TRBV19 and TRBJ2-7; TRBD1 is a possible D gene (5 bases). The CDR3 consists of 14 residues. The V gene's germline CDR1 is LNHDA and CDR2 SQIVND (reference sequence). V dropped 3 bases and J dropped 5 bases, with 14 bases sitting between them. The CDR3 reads CASSMGRDVDEQYF. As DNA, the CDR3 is TGTGCCAGTAGTATGGGCAGGGATGTTGACGAGCAGTACTTC.

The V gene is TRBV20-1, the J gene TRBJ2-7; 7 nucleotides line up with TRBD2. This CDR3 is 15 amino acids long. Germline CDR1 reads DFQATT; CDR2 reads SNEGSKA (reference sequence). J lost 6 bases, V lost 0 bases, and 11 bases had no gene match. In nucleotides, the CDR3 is TGCAGTGCTAGAGATCGGGGCGGGAGTTGGTCCGAGCAGTACTTC. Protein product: CSARDRGGSWSEQYF.

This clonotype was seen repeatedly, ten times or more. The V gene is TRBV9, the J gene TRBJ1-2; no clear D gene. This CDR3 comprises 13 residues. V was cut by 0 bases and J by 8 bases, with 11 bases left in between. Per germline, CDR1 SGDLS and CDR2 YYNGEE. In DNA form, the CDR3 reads TGTGCCAGCAGCGTAGCTAGAGGGAAAGGCTACACCTTC. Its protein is CASSVARGKGYTF.

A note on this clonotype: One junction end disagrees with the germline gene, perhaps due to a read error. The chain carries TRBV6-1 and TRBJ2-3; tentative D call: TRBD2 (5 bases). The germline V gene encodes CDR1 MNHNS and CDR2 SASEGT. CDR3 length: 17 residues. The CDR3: CASRSLGSFALTDMQYF. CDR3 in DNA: TGTGCCAGCAGATCCCTAGGGAGTTTCGCCCTCACAGATATGCAGTATTTT.

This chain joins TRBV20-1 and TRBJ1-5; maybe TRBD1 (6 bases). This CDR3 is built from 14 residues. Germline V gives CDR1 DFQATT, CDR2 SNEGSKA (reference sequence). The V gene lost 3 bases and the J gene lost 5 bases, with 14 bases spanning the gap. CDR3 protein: CSASKVAGDQPQHF. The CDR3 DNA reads TGCAGTGCTAGTAAAGTGGCAGGGGATCAGCCCCAGCATTTT.

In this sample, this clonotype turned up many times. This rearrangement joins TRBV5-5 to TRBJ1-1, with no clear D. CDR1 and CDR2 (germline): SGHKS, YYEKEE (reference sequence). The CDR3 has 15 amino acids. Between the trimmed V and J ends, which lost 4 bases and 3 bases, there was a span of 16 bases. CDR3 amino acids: CASSTTGFTDTEAFF. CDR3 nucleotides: TGTGCCAGCAGCACAACCGGGTTTACGGACACTGAAGCTTTCTTT.

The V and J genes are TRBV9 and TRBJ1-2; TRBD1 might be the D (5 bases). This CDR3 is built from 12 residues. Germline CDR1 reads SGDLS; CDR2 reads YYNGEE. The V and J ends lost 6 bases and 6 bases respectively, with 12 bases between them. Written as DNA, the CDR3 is TGTGCCAGCACGGGGGGGACGAATGGCTACACCTTC. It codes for CASTGGTNGYTF.

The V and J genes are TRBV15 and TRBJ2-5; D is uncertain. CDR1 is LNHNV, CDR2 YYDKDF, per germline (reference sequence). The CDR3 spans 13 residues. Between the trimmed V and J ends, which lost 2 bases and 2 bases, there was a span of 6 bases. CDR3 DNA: TGTGCCACCAGCAGAATCATTCAAGAGACCCAGTACTTC. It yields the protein CATSRIIQETQYF.

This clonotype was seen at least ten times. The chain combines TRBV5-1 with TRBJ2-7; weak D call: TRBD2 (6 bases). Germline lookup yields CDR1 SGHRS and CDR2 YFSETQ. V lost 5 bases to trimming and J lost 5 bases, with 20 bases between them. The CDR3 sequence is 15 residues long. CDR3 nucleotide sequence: TGCGCCAGCAGACGCACCGGGACTGAGGTGGACGAGCAGTACTTC. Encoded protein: CASRRTGTEVDEQYF. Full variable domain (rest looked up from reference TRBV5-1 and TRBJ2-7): KAGVTQTPRYLIKTRGQQVTLSCSPISGHRSVSWYQQTPGQGLQFLFEYFSETQRNKGNFPGRFSGRQFSNSRSEMNVSTLELGDSALYLCASRRTGTEVDEQYFGPGTRLTVT.

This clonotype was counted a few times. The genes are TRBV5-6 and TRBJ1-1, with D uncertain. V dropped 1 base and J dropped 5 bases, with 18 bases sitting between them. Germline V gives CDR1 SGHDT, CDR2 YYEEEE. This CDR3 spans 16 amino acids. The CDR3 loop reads CASSLLSGSRGTEAFF. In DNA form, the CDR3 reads TGTGCCAGCAGCTTGTTGTCCGGGTCCCGTGGGACTGAAGCTTTCTTT.

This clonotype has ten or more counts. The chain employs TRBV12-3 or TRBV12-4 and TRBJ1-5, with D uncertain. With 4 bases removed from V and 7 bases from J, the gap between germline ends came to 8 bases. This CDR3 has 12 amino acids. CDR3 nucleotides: TGTGCCAGCAGTTCCCCGGGGCAGCCCCAGCATTTT. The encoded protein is CASSSPGQPQHF.

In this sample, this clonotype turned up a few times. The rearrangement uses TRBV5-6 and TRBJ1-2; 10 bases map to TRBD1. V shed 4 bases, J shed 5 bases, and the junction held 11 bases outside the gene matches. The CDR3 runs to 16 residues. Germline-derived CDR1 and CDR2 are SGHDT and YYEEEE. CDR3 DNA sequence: TGTGCCAGCAGCCACTCTTGGGACAGGGGCGTTTATGGCTACACCTTC. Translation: CASSHSWDRGVYGYTF.